The rows below give T cell receptor beta chains drawn from one sample of a study of T-cell memory formation after mild COVID-19. TCRdb recomputed calls from the 5' RACE reads with MiXCR, one row per CDR3 protein. This sample carries under 650,000 distinct CDR3 sequences, about 20% of them seen once, and the ten largest clones take around 11%. Material for sequencing was PBMCs or a T cell subset sorted from them (not recorded which). The source is an adult woman who had mild COVID-19 (a few samples of this study predate the infection). Cell type and time point are not known. Both conserved end residues are part of each CDR3. Fields, in order: clone size, V gene, J gene, D gene, CDR3 DNA, CDR3 protein. A D gene is named only where the DNA matches it firmly. Size is stated for part of the rows, as once, few or many counts, or as a class when the clone is expanded.

>few|TRBV25-1|TRBJ1-2|-
TGTGCCAGCAGTCCCGGGGCGCCTACGGGACTGATTAACTATGGCTACACCTTC
CASSPGAPTGLINYGYTF
>once|TRBV18|TRBJ2-1|-
TGTGCCAGCTCTCCTCTGACTGGCGGGACCTTCTACAATGAGCAGTTCTTC
CASSPLTGGTFYNEQFF
>few|TRBV6-1|TRBJ1-6|-
TGTGCCAGCAGTGCTCGGGACGGGAGGAATTCACCCCTCCACTTT
CASSARDGRNSPLHF
>many|TRBV5-5|TRBJ2-7|TRBD2
TGTGCCAGCAGTTTGAGCGGGGGGGAATCCTACGAGCAGTACTTC
CASSLSGGESYEQYF
>few|TRBV11-3|TRBJ2-5|-
TGTGCCAGCAGCCCAGGGACGGCGGCTAGGAGTGGAGAGACCCAGTACTTC
CASSPGTAARSGETQYF
>-|TRBV5-1|TRBJ2-5|-
TGCGCCAGCAGCCCCCTCGAGGGACGGGGAGAGACCCAGTACTTC
CASSPLEGRGETQYF
>many|TRBV7-8|TRBJ2-3|-
TGTGCCAGCCAGAAGCGAGATACGGAACTCAACACAGATACGCAGTATTTT
CASQKRDTELNTDTQYF
>few|TRBV24-1|TRBJ2-5|-
TGTGCCACCAGTGATTGGGTTGACCAGTACTTC
CATSDWVDQYF
>few|TRBV5-1|TRBJ2-2|TRBD2
TGCGCCAGCAGCTTGGACGCTAGCGGTCACGGGGAGCTGTTTTTT
CASSLDASGHGELFF
>few|TRBV7-2|TRBJ2-1|-
TGTGCCAGCAGCTTAAGGGGGGGCTACGGTGAGCAGTTCTTC
CASSLRGGYGEQFF
>few|TRBV7-8|TRBJ2-5|-
TGTGCCAGCAGCCCCCATACAGGGCAAGAGACCCAGTACTTC
CASSPHTGQETQYF
>few|TRBV11-2|TRBJ1-2|-
TGTGCCAGCAGCTCCGGGACGTACTATGGCTACACCTTC
CASSSGTYYGYTF
>-|TRBV3-1|TRBJ1-2|-
TGTGCCAGCAGCCGCTCCGACAGGAACTATGGCTACACCTTC
CASSRSDRNYGYTF
>-|TRBV27|TRBJ1-2|TRBD1
TGTGCCAGTCGTCCCAGACAGGGGGCGCGGGGCTACACCTTC
CASRPRQGARGYTF
>few|TRBV29-1|TRBJ2-7|-
TGCAGCGTTGATTATGGGGATTACGAGCAGTACTTC
CSVDYGDYEQYF
>many|TRBV7-6|TRBJ2-1|TRBD2
TGTGCCAGCAGCTTTAGCGGGAGTTCCTACAATGAGCAGTTCTTC
CASSFSGSSYNEQFF
>-|TRBV6-6|TRBJ1-2|-
TGTGCCAGCAGTTACTCGAGTCAGACTGGCTATGGCTACACCTTC
CASSYSSQTGYGYTF
>few|TRBV7-2|TRBJ2-5|-
TGTGCCAGCAGCTTTGGACAGGGAGGGAGCCAAGAGACCCAGTACTTC
CASSFGQGGSQETQYF
>-|TRBV2|TRBJ2-5|-
TGTGCCAGCGGGGGGTCGGACGGTCGGGGGACCCAGTACTTC
CASGGSDGRGTQYF
>few|TRBV5-1|TRBJ2-5|-
TGCGCCAGCAGCTTACTGACGGAGCCAAGGATTGAGACCCAGTACTTC
CASSLLTEPRIETQYF
>few|TRBV3-1|TRBJ2-3|TRBD2
TGTGCCAGCAGCCGGACTAGCGGGAATACGCAGTATTTT
CASSRTSGNTQYF
>few|TRBV5-1|TRBJ2-4|TRBD1
TGCGCCAGCAGCTCTTCCGCCGGGACAGGGGGCCGGGGTTATTACTTC
CASSSSAGTGGRGYYF
>-|TRBV12-3/TRBV12-4|TRBJ1-6|-
TGTGCCAGCACGCCGGGGGGCTCTTATAATTCACCCCTCCACTTT
CASTPGGSYNSPLHF
>-|TRBV6-1|TRBJ2-7|TRBD1
TGTGCCAGCAGTGACCGGACAGGGGGCTTGGACGAGCAGTACTTC
CASSDRTGGLDEQYF
>-|TRBV6-5|TRBJ2-2|-
TGTGCCAGCAGCCGCGACGGCGGGGACACCGGGGAGCTGTTTTTT
CASSRDGGDTGELFF
>few|TRBV10-3|TRBJ2-7|-
TGTGGCTCATCGTCCAGGCCTTACGAGCAGTACTTC
CGSSSRPYEQYF
>-|TRBV5-1|TRBJ2-1|-
TGCGCCAGCAGCTTGGATCAGGGAAAATTCTTC
CASSLDQGKFF
>-|TRBV3-1|TRBJ2-6|-
TGTGCCAGCAGCCAAGATTTGTCGCAGGCGTCTGGGGCCAACGTCCTGACTTTC
CASSQDLSQASGANVLTF
>many|TRBV7-7|TRBJ2-7|-
TGTGCCAGCAGCCCCGTGGGGATCCCCTACGAGCAGTACTTC
CASSPVGIPYEQYF
>few|TRBV7-8|TRBJ1-1|TRBD1
TGTGCCAGCAGCGTCCGCGGACAGGGGGTCGACGGTGAAGCTTTCTTT
CASSVRGQGVDGEAFF
>few|TRBV6-5|TRBJ2-7|-
TGTGCCAGCGGACTTCAGGGCTACGAGCAGTACTTC
CASGLQGYEQYF
>-|TRBV10-2|TRBJ2-7|TRBD2
TGCGCCAGCAGTGAGTGGGGGGGCTACGAGCAGTACTTC
CASSEWGGYEQYF
>-|TRBV30|TRBJ1-3|-
TGTGCCTGGAGTGCAGGGACCGCTGGAAACACCATATATTTT
CAWSAGTAGNTIYF
>-|TRBV7-9|TRBJ2-1|-
TGTGCCAGCTCCTCTTCAAGTGGGAGTCCCACTCACTCCTACAATGAGCAGTTCTTC
CASSSSSGSPTHSYNEQFF
>few|TRBV6-4|TRBJ2-3|-
TGTGCCAGCAGTGAGGTCGGAGGGGCAAGGGATACGCAGTATTTT
CASSEVGGARDTQYF
>-|TRBV5-1|TRBJ1-1|-
TGCGCCAGCAGGGATACAGTGCCCGTCACTGAAGCTTTCTTT
CASRDTVPVTEAFF
>-|TRBV12-3/TRBV12-4|TRBJ1-2|TRBD1
TGTGCCAGCAGTTCGCACCAGGGACAGGAGAATGGCTACACCTTC
CASSSHQGQENGYTF
>-|TRBV19|TRBJ2-1|TRBD1
TGTGCCTGTAGATTACTACAGGGGCCGAATGAGCAGTTCTTC
CACRLLQGPNEQFF